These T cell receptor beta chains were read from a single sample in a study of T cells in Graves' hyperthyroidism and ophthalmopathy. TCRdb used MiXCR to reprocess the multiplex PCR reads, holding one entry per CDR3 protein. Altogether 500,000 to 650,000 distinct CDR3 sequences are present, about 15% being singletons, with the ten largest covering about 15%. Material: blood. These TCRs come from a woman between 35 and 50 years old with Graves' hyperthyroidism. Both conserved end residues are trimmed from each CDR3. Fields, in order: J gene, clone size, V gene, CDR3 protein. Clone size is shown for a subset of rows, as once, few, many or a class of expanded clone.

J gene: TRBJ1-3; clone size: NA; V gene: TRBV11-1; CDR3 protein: ASSSYTGDTIY
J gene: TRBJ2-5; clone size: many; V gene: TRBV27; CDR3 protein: ASDPGGQGTEETQY
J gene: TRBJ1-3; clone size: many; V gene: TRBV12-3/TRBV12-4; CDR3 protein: ASSTPWTRGNTIY
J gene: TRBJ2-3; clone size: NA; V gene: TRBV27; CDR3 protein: ASSSIGGAGADTQY
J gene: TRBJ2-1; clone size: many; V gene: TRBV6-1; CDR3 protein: ASSVGLAGLADEQF
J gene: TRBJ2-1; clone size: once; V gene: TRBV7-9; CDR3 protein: ASSLVGPGLAGYNEQF
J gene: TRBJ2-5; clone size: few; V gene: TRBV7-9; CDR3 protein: ASSDDRQETQY
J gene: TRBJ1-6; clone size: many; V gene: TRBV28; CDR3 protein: ASLIKQGPNSPLH
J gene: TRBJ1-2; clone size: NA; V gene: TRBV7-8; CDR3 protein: ASSLGGQGTKRYT
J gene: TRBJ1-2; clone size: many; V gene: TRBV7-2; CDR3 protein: ASSLASGRTNYGYT
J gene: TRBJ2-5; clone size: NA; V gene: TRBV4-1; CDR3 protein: ASSQETRQQETQY
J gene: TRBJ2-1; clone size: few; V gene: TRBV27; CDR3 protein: ASSLSPARGNEQF
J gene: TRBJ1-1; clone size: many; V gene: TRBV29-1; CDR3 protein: SVENRMNTEAF
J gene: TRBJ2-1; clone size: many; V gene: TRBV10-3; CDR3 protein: AISESVGRYNEQF
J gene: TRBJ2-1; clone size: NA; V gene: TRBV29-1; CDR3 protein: SVVRGSGSYEQF
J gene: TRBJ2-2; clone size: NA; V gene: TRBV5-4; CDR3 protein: ASSLRGSNTGELF
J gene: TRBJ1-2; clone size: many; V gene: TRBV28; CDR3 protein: ASSLSVYGYT
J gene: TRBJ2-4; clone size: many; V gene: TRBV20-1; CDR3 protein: SARSGSKNIQY
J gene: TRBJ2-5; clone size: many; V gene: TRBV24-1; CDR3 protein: ATSDAGEPQETQY
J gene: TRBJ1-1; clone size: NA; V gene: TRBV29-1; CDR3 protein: SVEIPPGGYAEAF
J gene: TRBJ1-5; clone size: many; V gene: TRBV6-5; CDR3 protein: ASSYGRERQPQH
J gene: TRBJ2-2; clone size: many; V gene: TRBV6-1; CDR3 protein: ASSRLRGNTGELF
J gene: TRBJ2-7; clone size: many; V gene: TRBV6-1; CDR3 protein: ASSPLDGTGDDEQY
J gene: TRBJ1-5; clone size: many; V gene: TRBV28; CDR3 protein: ASSFPGGAGNQPQH